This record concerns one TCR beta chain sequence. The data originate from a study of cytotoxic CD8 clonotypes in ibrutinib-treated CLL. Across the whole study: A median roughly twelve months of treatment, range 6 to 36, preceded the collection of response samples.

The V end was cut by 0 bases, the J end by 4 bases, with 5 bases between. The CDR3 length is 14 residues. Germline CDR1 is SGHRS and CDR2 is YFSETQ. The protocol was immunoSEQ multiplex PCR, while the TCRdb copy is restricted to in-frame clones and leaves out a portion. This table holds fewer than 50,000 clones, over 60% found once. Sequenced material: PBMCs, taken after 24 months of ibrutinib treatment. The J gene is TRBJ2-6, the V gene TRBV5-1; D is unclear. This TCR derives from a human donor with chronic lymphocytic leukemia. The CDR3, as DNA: TGCGCCAGCAGCTTGGAACCCGGGGCCAACGTCCTGACTTTC. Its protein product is CASSLEPGANVLTF.